The 19 T cell receptor beta chains below were found in one sample sequenced in a study of early T cells in non-severe SARS-CoV-2 infection. TCRdb reanalysed the 5' RACE reads using MiXCR and keeps one entry per CDR3 protein. The sample contains more than 35,000 distinct CDR3 sequences, roughly 5.4% of which appear only once. Material: whole blood. The receptors were gathered from an adult who was a healthcare worker with PCR-confirmed SARS-CoV-2 infection or an uninfected control (not recorded which).

Many counts were recorded for this clonotype. The chain employs TRBV20-1 and TRBJ1-1, with D maybe TRBD1 (6 bases). The germline V gene has CDR1 DFQATT and CDR2 SNEGSKA (reference sequence). The CDR3 sequence is 14 residues long. V lost 2 bases and J lost 2, with 12 bases in between. The CDR3 region is CSARKGHGNTEAFF. The CDR3 region has the DNA TGCAGTGCTAGAAAGGGACACGGTAACACTGAAGCTTTCTTT.

V usage is TRBV7-8 and J usage is TRBJ2-7; possibly TRBD2 for D (6 bases). The CDR3 loop spans 17 amino acids. CDR1 SGHVS and CDR2 FQNEAQ come from the germline V gene. Trimming shortened V by 2 bases and J by 8 bases, and 25 bases separated the two germline ends. In nucleotides, the CDR3 is TGTGCCAGCAGCTTACCCCAGGCAAGGGACTGGGAATCAAAGCAGTACTTC. Translated, it gives CASSLPQARDWESKQYF.

In its sample, this clonotype was seen a few times. V gene TRBV28 combines with J gene TRBJ1-6, with 8 bases that match TRBD1. V shed 6 bases and J 7 bases; nucleotides not matched to a gene: 2. The CDR3 totals 13 residues. Germline lookup yields CDR1 MDHEN and CDR2 SYDVKM. The CDR3 reads CASSRDRNSPLHF. The CDR3, as DNA: TGTGCCAGCAGCCGGGACAGGAATTCACCCCTCCACTTT.

This clonotype was observed at least ten times. The genes are TRBV9 and TRBJ1-5; tentative D call: TRBD1 (5 bases). Germline CDR1 and CDR2: SGDLS and YYNGEE. V was clipped by 0 bases and J by 5 bases, with 12 bases between them. This CDR3 is 15 amino acids long. CDR3 in amino acids: CASSVDGGSDQPQHF. The CDR3 DNA sequence: TGTGCCAGCAGCGTAGATGGGGGATCGGATCAGCCCCAGCATTTT.

This clonotype was seen many times. This chain links TRBV4-2 with TRBJ1-5; D not resolved. CDR1 and CDR2 (germline): LGHNA, YNFKEQ. Trimming took off 1 base at V and 4 bases at J, with 8 bases between the two ends. The CDR3 contains 14 residues. DNA for the CDR3: TGTGCCAGCAGCCAAGGGGTCCAGAATCAGCCCCAGCATTTT. Translated: CASSQGVQNQPQHF.

This clonotype was seen repeatedly, ten times or more. The chain joins TRBV6-1 to TRBJ2-3; no definite D call. In germline, CDR1 is MNHNS, CDR2 SASEGT. The V gene lost 0 bases and the J gene lost 5 bases, with 0 bases spanning the gap. The CDR3 sequence is 11 residues long. The CDR3 reads CASSEADTQYF. Written as DNA, the CDR3 is TGTGCCAGCAGTGAAGCAGATACGCAGTATTTT.

This clonotype was seen a single time. This rearrangement joins TRBV24-1 to TRBJ2-3; tentatively, D is TRBD2 (6 bases). V was cut by 3 bases and J by 4 bases, with 25 bases left in between. This CDR3 comprises 19 residues. Germline V gene lookup returns CDR1 KGHDR and CDR2 SFDVKD. The CDR3 sequence is CATSDVTGTVFGGADTQYF. DNA of the CDR3: TGTGCCACCAGTGATGTAACTGGGACGGTCTTCGGGGGAGCAGATACGCAGTATTTT.

This clonotype was detected only a few times. The chain couples TRBV18 to TRBJ2-5; D call uncertain. CDR1 KGHSH and CDR2 LQKENI come from the germline V gene. This CDR3 comprises 15 residues. The V and J ends lost 0 bases and 5 bases respectively, with 13 bases between them. CDR3 amino acids: CASSPPSPPTETQYF. The CDR3 DNA reads TGTGCCAGCTCACCACCCTCGCCCCCTACGGAGACCCAGTACTTC.

This clonotype was observed many times. This chain uses TRBV3-1 with TRBJ2-4; TRBD2 matches at 11 bases. V lost 0 bases to trimming and J lost 0 bases; unmatched junction nucleotides: 7. The CDR3 consists of 19 residues. The germline V gene encodes CDR1 LGHDT and CDR2 YNNKEL (reference sequence). CDR3 in amino acids: CASSQESFGLAGAKNIQYF. Here the CDR3 DNA reads TGTGCCAGCAGCCAAGAAAGCTTTGGACTAGCGGGAGCCAAAAACATTCAGTACTTC.

This clonotype was seen more than once but under ten times. The chain employs TRBV5-1 and TRBJ2-7, with D possibly being TRBD1 (6 bases). V lost 3 bases and J 0 bases, leaving 13 bases between the germline ends. This CDR3 comprises 15 residues. Germline values: CDR1 SGHRS, CDR2 YFSETQ. The CDR3 loop reads CASSSQGSSSYEQYF. Here the CDR3 DNA reads TGCGCCAGCAGCTCTCAGGGGTCCAGCTCCTACGAGCAGTACTTC.

This rearrangement joins TRBV18 to TRBJ2-3, with D unresolved. Germline loops: CDR1 KGHSH, CDR2 LQKENI. The CDR3 has 14 amino acids. V was pared by 3 bases and J by 0 bases, with 7 bases between. CDR3 in DNA: TGTGCCAGCTCACCGCCCTCTAGCACAGATACGCAGTATTTT. Translation: CASSPPSSTDTQYF.

This clonotype has ten or more counts. The chain has TRBV28 and TRBJ2-7, with D unresolved. V was pared by 5 bases and J by 2 bases, with 7 bases between. Germline loops: CDR1 MDHEN, CDR2 SYDVKM. This CDR3 has 12 residues. CDR3 protein: CASSTPPYEQYF. The DNA of the CDR3 is TGTGCCAGCAGTACCCCCCCCTACGAGCAGTACTTC. Filled out from reference TRBV28 and TRBJ2-7, the complete variable domain reads DVKVTQSSRYLVKRTGEKVFLECVQDMDHENMFWYRQDPGLGLRLIYFSYDVKMKEKGDIPEGYSVSREKKERFSLILESASTNQTSMYLCASSTPPYEQYFGPGTRLTVT.

This clonotype was recorded at least ten times. This chain joins TRBV20-1 and TRBJ2-7; 9 bases match TRBD2. There are 16 residues in the CDR3. From germline, CDR1 is DFQATT and CDR2 SNEGSKA (reference sequence). Unmatched junction bases numbered 6, after V lost 0 bases and J lost 0 bases. The CDR3 coding sequence is TGCAGTGCTAGAGACCTTAGCGGGGGAACCTCCTACGAGCAGTACTTC. Its translation: CSARDLSGGTSYEQYF.

This chain uses TRBV12-3 or TRBV12-4 with TRBJ2-5, with unresolved D. This CDR3 contains 14 residues. V was cut by 5 bases and J by 2 bases, with 12 bases left in between. The CDR3 here is CASSPQLPQETQYF. CDR3 DNA sequence: TGTGCCAGCAGTCCCCAGCTGCCGCAAGAGACCCAGTACTTC.

Only a few counts were recorded for this clonotype. The J gene is TRBJ2-1, the V gene TRBV4-1; 12 bases are a match to TRBD2. From germline, CDR1 is MGHRA and CDR2 YSYEKL. CDR3 length: 17 residues. V shed 1 base and J 6 bases; nucleotides not matched to a gene: 7. The CDR3 nucleotides are TGCGCCAGCAGCCAAGTGAAGCTACTAGCGGGAGGCAATGAGCAGTTCTTC. Its protein is CASSQVKLLAGGNEQFF.

This clonotype has at least ten counts. The genes are TRBV20-1 and TRBJ2-3; 7 bases fit TRBD2. Germline V gene sequence: CDR1 DFQATT, CDR2 SNEGSKA (reference sequence). The CDR3 spans 16 residues. The V and J ends lost 4 bases and 2 bases, in that order; junction bases with no gene match: 12. In DNA, the CDR3 is TGCAGTGCTACCTTGTCCCTAGCGGACCCCACAGATACGCAGTATTTT. Translating it yields CSATLSLADPTDTQYF.

This clonotype was counted at least ten times. The chain recombines TRBV12-3 or TRBV12-4 with TRBJ1-1; D is unresolved. The CDR3 sequence is 10 residues long. The V end was cut by 6 bases, the J end by 7 bases, with 6 bases between. The CDR3 bases are TGTGCCAGCAGCCGGTATGAAGCTTTCTTT. It translates to CASSRYEAFF.

The sample holds many counts of this clonotype. This chain connects TRBV4-1 to TRBJ2-3; 10 nucleotides agree with TRBD2. CDR3 length equals 16 residues. CDR1 and CDR2 (germline): MGHRA, YSYEKL. Trimming at V came to 3 bases and at J to 6 bases, leaving 9 bases not matched to a gene. The CDR3 here is CASSQELAGGYDTQYF. The DNA of the CDR3 is TGCGCCAGCAGCCAGGAATTAGCGGGGGGCTACGATACGCAGTATTTT.

As regards this clonotype: Germline and junction disagree at one end, which may indicate a read error. The chain combines TRBV5-1 with TRBJ1-1; TRBD1 might be the D (5 bases). CDR3 size: 15 residues. The germline gives CDR1 SGHRS, CDR2 YFSETQ. The CDR3 region is CASSPQGRADTETFF. CDR3 coding DNA: TGCGCCAGCAGTCCCCAAGGCAGGGCGGACACTGAAACTTTCTTT.